The clone carrying this TCR beta chain has only a few counts. Its antigen remains unknown. This sample was included in a study of T cells in Graves' hyperthyroidism and ophthalmopathy. The CDR3 has 17 residues. The V and J ends lost 5 bases and 8 bases, in that order; junction bases with no gene match: 15. Germline CDR1 is MNHEY and CDR2 is SMNVEV (reference sequence). Template material for amplifying TCR beta CDR3 regions consisted of RNA transcripts. Primed by the HTBI set, a first-round RT-PCR was run on the TCR CDR3. Each CDR3 protein is one row after TCRdb ran MiXCR on the multiplex PCR reads. The sample contains more than 500,000 distinct CDR3 sequences, 11% to 15% of which appear only once. Graves' hyperthyroidism without ophthalmopathy progression within 18 months was termed stable. Each patient was aged 18 to 65 and had newly diagnosed hyperthyroidism of under 2 months' duration. Whole-study results and caveats: The blood repertoire included most of the expanded thyroid clonotypes above 0.001. Before onset, ophthalmopathy was predicted by the model a median 6.5 months earlier.

The receptor's source is a woman in her thirties or forties with Graves' hyperthyroidism. Sequencing was done on a sample of blood. V and J are TRBV27 and TRBJ1-6; 7 bases are shared with TRBD1. In nucleotides, the CDR3 is TGTGCCAGCAGTCCCCTTCAATCACAGGGGACGCATTCACCCCTCCACTTT. Protein: CASSPLQSQGTHSPLHF.